This T cell receptor (beta chain) stems from a study of cytomegalovirus exposure and HLA in healthy donors. Here immunoSEQ multiplex PCR was the method, and the copy in TCRdb shows in-frame clones only, minus some. The sample has 150,000 to 200,000 clones; 84% are singletons. The V end lost 6 bases, the J end lost 9 bases, and 28 bases lay between the germline ends. Germline CDR1 is MDHEN and CDR2 is SYDVKM. The CDR3 has 17 amino acids. In its sample, this clone was seen once. The sample comprised PBMCs. V usage is TRBV28 and J usage is TRBJ2-3; a possible D gene is TRBD2 (5 bases). This receptor was taken from a man aged 18-30 years in good health and CMV-seropositive. The CDR3 loop reads CASSPPYGEAAVRTQYF. The CDR3 DNA reads as TGTGCCAGCAGCCCACCATATGGAGAAGCGGCGGTGCGGACGCAGTATTTT.